This T cell receptor beta chain was sequenced during a study of blood T cell repertoires in COVID-19. Study background: PBMCs, B-cell-depleted T cells, or T cells provided the cDNA or gDNA that made up the material.

Original methodology: Amplification with reference gene primers provided the estimates of nucleated cell counts. Profiling relied on immunoSEQ multiplex PCR, and the TCRdb table lists in-frame clones only, not all of them. V and J calls and clone size are copied from that table; D and trimming were computed from the DNA. The sample holds about 60,000 clones, roughly 90% seen once. The germline CDR1 and CDR2 sequences are LGHDT and YNNKEL (reference sequence). The J segment lost 7 bases and the V segment lost 5 bases, leaving 10 bases of the junction unmatched. This CDR3 region has 15 residues. The sequencing input was peripheral blood. The sequence was collected from a man aged 50 to 59 with active COVID-19. The chain uses TRBV3-1 (or the pseudogene TRBV3-2) and TRBJ1-4, with 7 positions matching TRBD1. In nucleotides, the CDR3 is TGTGCCAGCAGCGCATTGACAGGGACGAGTGAAAAACTGTTTTTT. It codes for CASSALTGTSEKLFF.